The entry that follows covers one TCR beta chain sequence. The antigen is unknown. Each CDR3 protein is one row after TCRdb ran MiXCR on the 5' RACE reads. The sample shows roughly 560,000 distinct CDR3 sequences, roughly 20% of them seen only once. The data belong to a study of T-cell memory formation after mild COVID-19. Turning to the study itself: Clusters of TCRs were largely donor specific. Study observations and caveats: The authors did not confirm SARS-CoV-2 specificity of second-wave clones peaking day 37. CD4+ contracting clones lay mainly in CM and EM, CD8+ ones in EMRA.

The V and J ends lost 3 bases and 2 bases respectively, with 11 bases between them. From germline, CDR1 is SGHTA and CDR2 FQGNSA. The CDR3 totals 14 residues. The J gene is TRBJ2-7, the V gene TRBV7-2; the D is unclear. This sequence was found in an adult woman who had mild COVID-19 (a few samples of this study predate the infection). Cell type and time point are not known. The source material was PBMCs or a T cell subset sorted from them (not recorded which). CDR3 in DNA: TGTGCCAGCAGCTTGGTATTAGCTCCCTACGAGCAGTACTTC. Protein product: CASSLVLAPYEQYF.